This T cell receptor (beta chain) emerged from a study of a mutant IDH1 vaccine in newly diagnosed glioma. Study-level background: Each patient was administered eight vaccinations, scheduled in weeks 1, 3, 5, 7, 11, 15, 19 and 23.

Findings and limits, study-wide: Changes to the top peripheral T cell clonotypes appeared unrelated to pseudoprogression.

Method: immunoSEQ multiplex PCR; TCRdb's copy keeps in-frame clones and lacks some. The table records tens of thousands of clones, roughly 79% of them present only once. Time point indicated: week 23, last vaccination. Doses comprised 300 ug of mutant IDH1 20-mer peptide each, plus topical imiquimod. A note on this clone: Its antigen is undetermined.

The CDR3 extends over 12 amino acids. Germline assignment: CDR1 SQVTM and CDR2 ANQGSEA. The V end was cut by 5 bases, the J end by 0 bases, with 7 bases between. The receptor's source is a woman aged 40 to 55 with glioma. Some clones in this sample may be carry-over from other donors' samples. The chain recombines TRBV29-1 with TRBJ2-5; D remains ambiguous. The source was PBMCs, collected from a glioma patient whose treatment included an IDH1 peptide vaccine. The CDR3 loop is CSVSRNQETQYF. CDR3 bases: TGCAGCGTTTCCCGGAACCAAGAGACCCAGTACTTC. The full variable domain, in which reference TRBV29-1 and TRBJ2-5 provide the parts outside the CDR3, is SAVISQKPSRDICQRGTSLTIQCQVDSQVTMMFWYRQQPGQSLTLIATANQGSEATYESGFVIDKFPISRPNLTFSTLTVSNMSPEDSSIYLCSVSRNQETQYFGPGTRLLVL.